Listed here are 21 T cell receptor beta chains from one sample, sequenced in a study of shared clonotypes between healthy human individuals. Repertoires were generated with immunoSEQ multiplex PCR, while TCRdb's copy carries only in-frame clones and drops some. The table has 2 million to 2.5 million clones, 90% to 95% seen once. The sample consisted of naive CD4+ T cells sorted from blood. Subset of the sample: CD45RA+ positively selected. The receptors were sampled from a man aged 18 to 29 in good health.

This clone was detected only once. The chain joins TRBV7-9 to TRBJ1-3; D ambiguous. The germline gives CDR1 SEHNR, CDR2 FQNEAQ (reference sequence). With 0 bases removed from V and 3 bases from J, the gap between germline ends came to 6 bases. The CDR3 is made up of 14 amino acids. The CDR3 region has the DNA TGTGCCAGCAGCTTAGCTTCCCGTGGAAACACCATATATTTT. Protein product: CASSLASRGNTIYF.

Comment on this clone: Sequence at one end of the junction differs from germline and may be a read error. The chain links TRBV7-7 to TRBJ2-1; maybe TRBD2 (6 bases). This CDR3 is 14 amino acids long. Germline CDR1 is SSHAT and CDR2 is FNYEAQ (reference sequence). Here the CDR3 reads CASSPTEGLGVKFF. The CDR3 coding sequence is TGTGCTAGCAGCCCCACGGAGGGGCTGGGGGTAAAGTTCTTC.

The V and J genes are TRBV30 and TRBJ1-4; D unclear. CDR3 size: 11 residues. With 2 bases removed from V and 8 bases from J, the gap between germline ends came to 6 bases. Germline V gene sequence: CDR1 GTSNPN, CDR2 SVGIG (reference sequence). DNA of the CDR3: TGTGCCTGGAGTCTCCCGGAAAAACTGTTTTTT. This gives the protein CAWSLPEKLFF.

The gene calls are TRBV19 and TRBJ1-4; D not resolved. In germline, CDR1 is LNHDA, CDR2 SQIVND (reference sequence). V was shortened by 4 bases and J by 8 bases, with 17 bases between the two germline ends. The CDR3 runs 15 residues. The CDR3: CASSTSTQVLEKLFF. DNA of the CDR3: TGTGCCAGTAGTACTTCGACGCAGGTCCTAGAAAAACTGTTTTTT.

The rearrangement links TRBV11-2 to TRBJ2-5; tentatively, D is TRBD1 (6 bases). With 5 bases removed from V and 4 bases from J, the gap between germline ends came to 23 bases. The CDR3 runs 17 residues. Germline loops: CDR1 SGHAT, CDR2 FQNNGV. The CDR3 loop reads CASSTRRDTVGGETQYF. The DNA of the CDR3 is TGTGCCAGCAGCACAAGACGGGACACCGTCGGAGGAGAGACCCAGTACTTC. The whole variable domain, remainder taken from reference TRBV11-2 and TRBJ2-5, is EAGVAQSPRYKIIEKRQSVAFWCNPISGHATLYWYQQILGQGPKLLIQFQNNGVVDDSQLPKDRFSAERLKGVDSTLKIQPAKLEDSAVYLCASSTRRDTVGGETQYFGPGTRLLVL.

A single count supports this clone. The V gene is TRBV6-7, the J gene TRBJ2-7, with D perhaps being TRBD1 or TRBD2 (6 bases each). TRBV6-7 is classed as an ORF, of uncertain function. The ends were cut back, 2 bases at V and 7 bases at J, with 15 bases in the middle. The CDR3 totals 14 residues. The CDR3 is CASSYRGRTGEQYF. The DNA for the CDR3 is TGTGCCAGCAGTTACCGGGGGCGGACTGGGGAGCAGTACTTC.

V gene TRBV29-1 combines with J gene TRBJ2-4; D is undetermined. The CDR3 totals 14 residues. The V and J ends lost 4 bases and 0 bases respectively, with 10 bases between them. CDR1 is SQVTM, CDR2 ANQGSEA, per germline. This CDR3 is CSVATSLAKNIQYF. The CDR3 DNA follows: TGCAGCGTTGCCACATCGCTAGCCAAAAACATTCAGTACTTC. Together with reference TRBV29-1 and TRBJ2-4, the CDR3 gives the full variable domain: SAVISQKPSRDICQRGTSLTIQCQVDSQVTMMFWYRQQPGQSLTLIATANQGSEATYESGFVIDKFPISRPNLTFSTLTVSNMSPEDSSIYLCSVATSLAKNIQYFGAGTRLSVL.

The DNA of the CDR3 is TGCAGCGTTAAACCTAGCGGAAGCTCCTACAATGAGCAGTTCTTC. It codes for CSVKPSGSSYNEQFF. This chain connects TRBV29-1 to TRBJ2-1, with 7 bases aligning to TRBD2. With V trimmed by 5 bases and J by 0 bases, 7 bases remained unmatched. Germline assignment: CDR1 SQVTM and CDR2 ANQGSEA. The CDR3 sequence is 15 residues long.

The rearrangement uses TRBV19 and TRBJ2-7, with 10 positions matching TRBD1. With V trimmed by 4 bases and J by 3 bases, 9 bases remained unmatched. Germline CDR1 reads LNHDA; CDR2 reads SQIVND (reference sequence). This CDR3 is 16 amino acids long. In DNA form, the CDR3 reads TGTGCCAGTAGTACAAGAGGGGACAGGGGAGTCTACGAGCAGTACTTC. Translating it yields CASSTRGDRGVYEQYF. The variable domain in full, completed from reference TRBV19 and TRBJ2-7, reads DGGITQSPKYLFRKEGQNVTLSCEQNLNHDAMYWYRQDPGQGLRLIYYSQIVNDFQKGDIAEGYSVSREKKESFPLTVTSAQKNPTAFYLCASSTRGDRGVYEQYFGPGTRLTVT.

This chain joins TRBV18 and TRBJ2-7; 8 nucleotides match TRBD1. CDR3 length equals 14 residues. Germline CDR1 reads KGHSH; CDR2 reads LQKENI. Unmatched junction bases numbered 5, after V lost 5 bases and J lost 2 bases. The CDR3 region is CASSVGQGPYEQYF. DNA for the CDR3: TGTGCCAGCTCAGTAGGACAGGGTCCCTACGAGCAGTACTTC.

The V and J genes are TRBV6-6 and TRBJ2-7; possibly TRBD1 for D (6 bases). The CDR3 sequence is 14 residues long. V was shortened by 6 bases and J by 0 bases, with 12 bases between the two germline ends. Germline CDR1 is MNHNY and CDR2 is SVGAGI (reference sequence). CDR3 DNA: TGTGCCAGCAGAAACGGACAGAGCTCCTACGAGCAGTACTTC. Its protein is CASRNGQSSYEQYF.

The rearrangement uses TRBV7-2 and TRBJ1-3; D not resolved. The length of the CDR3 is 14 residues. The V end lost 6 bases, the J end lost 0 bases, and 9 bases lay between the germline ends. Germline V CDR1 and CDR2: SGHTA, FQGNSA. The CDR3 DNA follows: TGTGCCAGCAGTCCCTTTGACTCTGGAAACACCATATATTTT. Translation gives CASSPFDSGNTIYF.

This clone was recorded once. This chain connects TRBV11-2 to TRBJ1-3; D is ambiguous. CDR3 length: 16 amino acids. Trimming took off 1 base at V and 0 bases at J, with 10 bases between the two ends. Germline CDR1 reads SGHAT; CDR2 reads FQNNGV. DNA of the CDR3: TGTGCCAGCAGCTTAGCGGGAGGCCACTCTGGAAACACCATATATTTT. It codes for CASSLAGGHSGNTIYF. Supplemented by reference TRBV11-2 and TRBJ1-3, the full variable domain reads EAGVAQSPRYKIIEKRQSVAFWCNPISGHATLYWYQQILGQGPKLLIQFQNNGVVDDSQLPKDRFSAERLKGVDSTLKIQPAKLEDSAVYLCASSLAGGHSGNTIYFGEGSWLTVV.

V gene TRBV7-2 combines with J gene TRBJ2-3; the D is unclear. Germline assignment: CDR1 SGHTA and CDR2 FQGNSA. This CDR3 is built from 14 residues. Trimming stripped 1 base from V and 1 base from J, with 6 bases between. For the CDR3, the DNA is TGTGCCAGCAGCTTAGAGGTCCGCACAGATACGCAGTATTTT. Its translation is CASSLEVRTDTQYF.

The gene calls are TRBV5-6 and TRBJ2-5, with a tentative D call TRBD2 (5 bases). With the DNA end fitting TRBJ2-7 better, the J assignment may be wrong. The CDR3 loop spans 14 amino acids. Per germline, CDR1 SGHDT and CDR2 YYEEEE. CDR3 sequence: CASSLGQRALEQYF. DNA for the CDR3: TGTGCCAGCAGCTTGGGGCAGAGGGCACTCGAGCAGTACTTC.

This sequence joins TRBV7-9 and TRBJ2-7; D possibly corresponds to TRBD2 (5 bases). The V end was cut by 1 base, the J end by 2 bases, with 9 bases between. This CDR3 spans 14 amino acids. CDR1 SEHNR and CDR2 FQNEAQ come from the germline V gene (reference sequence). CDR3 nucleotide sequence: TGTGCCAGCAGCTTAGTTGAGGGCCCCTACGAGCAGTACTTC. Its translation: CASSLVEGPYEQYF. The full variable domain, its missing parts supplied by reference TRBV7-9 and TRBJ2-7, is DTGVSQNPRHKITKRGQNVTFRCDPISEHNRLYWYRQTLGQGPEFLTYFQNEAQLEKSRLLSDRFSAERPKGSFSTLEIQRTEQGDSAMYLCASSLVEGPYEQYFGPGTRLTVT.

V and J are TRBV6-5 and TRBJ2-4, with a weak D call TRBD1 (5 bases). The CDR3 has 16 residues. Germline V gives CDR1 MNHEY, CDR2 SVGAGI. V lost 0 bases to trimming and J lost 4 bases, with 13 bases between them. CDR3 coding DNA: TGTGCCAGCAGTTACTCGTTTGGCAGGGCGAAAAACATTCAGTACTTC. This sequence encodes CASSYSFGRAKNIQYF.

The DNA of the CDR3 is TGTGCCAGCAGCTCCCAAGCGGGAGAAATGCCCTACGAGCAGTACTTC. It is translated as CASSSQAGEMPYEQYF. The chain employs TRBV9 and TRBJ2-7, with TRBD2 matching over 8 bases. Trimming took 4 bases from V and 2 from J; bases not matched to a gene: 11. The length of the CDR3 is 16 residues. Germline V gene sequence: CDR1 SGDLS, CDR2 YYNGEE.

The J gene is TRBJ2-1, the V gene TRBV30; TRBD1 might be the D (8 bases). V was clipped by 5 bases and J by 1 base, with 12 bases between them. This CDR3 has 14 residues. In germline, CDR1 is GTSNPN, CDR2 SVGIG (reference sequence). The CDR3 DNA follows: TGTGCCTGGGGACAGGGAGGGTCCTACAATGAGCAGTTCTTC. Protein: CAWGQGGSYNEQFF.

The V gene is TRBV7-2, the J gene TRBJ2-3; 10 bases are a match to TRBD1. The CDR3 is 15 residues long. The germline V gene encodes CDR1 SGHTA and CDR2 FQGNSA. V was pared by 5 bases and J by 2 bases, with 4 bases of the junction left unmatched. The CDR3 bases are TGTGCCAGCAGCCTGACAGGGGGCGACACAGATACGCAGTATTTT. Translated: CASSLTGGDTDTQYF. The full variable domain, rest sourced from reference TRBV7-2 and TRBJ2-3, is GAGVSQSPSNKVTEKGKDVELRCDPISGHTALYWYRQSLGQGLEFLIYFQGNSAPDKSGLPSDRFSAERTGGSVSTLTIQRTQQEDSAVYLCASSLTGGDTDTQYFGPGTRLTVL.

The chain carries TRBV7-9 and TRBJ1-1; D is possibly TRBD1 (5 bases). V was shortened by 1 base and J by 4 bases, with 16 bases between the two germline ends. The CDR3 is 16 residues long. Germline V CDR1 and CDR2: SEHNR, FQNEAQ (reference sequence). The CDR3 loop reads CASSLEASLGGTEAFF. CDR3 DNA sequence: TGTGCCAGCAGCTTAGAAGCATCCCTGGGGGGCACTGAAGCTTTCTTT. Variable domain in full (rest from reference TRBV7-9 and TRBJ1-1): DTGVSQNPRHKITKRGQNVTFRCDPISEHNRLYWYRQTLGQGPEFLTYFQNEAQLEKSRLLSDRFSAERPKGSFSTLEIQRTEQGDSAMYLCASSLEASLGGTEAFFGQGTRLTVV.